The 22 T cell receptor beta chains below come from one sample, sequenced in a study of blood T cell repertoires in COVID-19. The table came from immunoSEQ multiplex PCR; TCRdb's copy has only in-frame clones and leaves some out. The table includes about 440,000 clones, about 90% detected once. Sample: PBMCs or T cells enriched from blood (not recorded which). These receptors all stem from a man aged 18 to 29 who had recovered from COVID-19.

The V call is TRBV7-2, the J call TRBJ1-4; TRBD1 matches 10 bases. The germline V gene encodes CDR1 SGHTA and CDR2 FQGNSA. Trimming cost V 5 bases and J 8 bases; bases outside gene matches: 5. The CDR3 covers 14 residues. CDR3 coding DNA: TGTGCCAGCAGCCTCCGGACAGGGGGAGAAAAACTGTTTTTT. It encodes CASSLRTGGEKLFF.

This chain connects TRBV5-4 to TRBJ1-2; 7 nucleotides align to TRBD1. J was trimmed by 4 bases and V by 3 bases; bases with no gene match: 6. The CDR3 covers 14 residues. CDR1 is SGHNT, CDR2 YYREEE, per germline (reference sequence). CDR3 sequence (DNA): TGTGCCAGCAGCTACCGACAGGGAGGCTATGGCTACACCTTC. This encodes CASSYRQGGYGYTF.

The rearrangement joins TRBV29-1 to TRBJ1-5, with D perhaps matching TRBD1 (6 bases). This CDR3 has 14 amino acids. Trimming stripped 6 bases from V and 3 bases from J, with 15 bases between. Germline assignment: CDR1 SQVTM and CDR2 ANQGSEA. In DNA, the CDR3 is TGCAGCGTCGCCCTCGGACAGAACAATCAGCCCCAGCATTTT. Its translation is CSVALGQNNQPQHF.

This chain links TRBV28 with TRBJ1-1; 10 positions match TRBD1. The germline V gene encodes CDR1 MDHEN and CDR2 SYDVKM. The length of the CDR3 is 15 residues. V lost 5 bases and J lost 3; bases outside the gene matches: 6. This CDR3 reads CASSLRTGGDTEAFF. CDR3 nucleotides: TGTGCCAGCAGTCTCCGGACAGGGGGTGACACTGAAGCTTTCTTT.

This clone was counted between two and nine times. The chain carries TRBV7-3 and TRBJ2-3; 10 bases line up with TRBD2. J was trimmed by 1 base and V by 5 bases; bases with no gene match: 3. The germline gives CDR1 SGHTA, CDR2 FQGTGA. CDR3 length equals 15 residues. CDR3 residues: CASSITSGGTDTQYF. In nucleotides, the CDR3 is TGTGCCAGCAGCATCACTAGCGGGGGCACAGATACGCAGTATTTT.

This clone was detected once. The chain uses TRBV30 and TRBJ2-7; D is possibly TRBD1 (7 bases). This CDR3 has 16 amino acids. V lost 0 bases to trimming and J lost 6 bases, with 21 bases between them. CDR1 and CDR2 (germline): GTSNPN, SVGIG (reference sequence). This CDR3 reads CAWSVSSGGRGAEQYF. In DNA, the CDR3 is TGTGCCTGGAGTGTTTCGTCCGGGGGCAGGGGGGCCGAGCAGTACTTC.

The sample holds one count of this clone. This chain connects TRBV3-1 (or the pseudogene TRBV3-2) to TRBJ2-2; D is unresolved. The V gene's germline CDR1 is LGHDT and CDR2 YNNKEL (reference sequence). V lost 7 bases to trimming and J lost 0 bases, with 6 bases between them. CDR3 length: 13 amino acids. CDR3 DNA sequence: TGTGCCAGCATGTCCACGAACACCGGGGAGCTGTTTTTT. The encoded protein is CASMSTNTGELFF.

Comments on this clone: The junction departs from germline at one end; a sequencing error may be responsible. This rearrangement joins TRBV7-9 to TRBJ1-1; D gene ambiguous. Germline CDR1 reads SEHNR; CDR2 reads FQNEAQ (reference sequence). CDR3 length equals 12 residues. The CDR3 protein is CASSPANPEAFF. In nucleotides, the CDR3 is TGTGCCAGCAGCCCCGCGAACCCTGAAGCTTTCTTT.

The J gene is TRBJ2-4, the V gene TRBV23-1, with 7 bases fitting TRBD1. TRBV23-1 is an open reading frame, and its role is uncertain. This CDR3 is 16 amino acids long. With V trimmed by 0 bases and J by 9 bases, 11 bases remained unmatched. As DNA, the CDR3 is TGCGCCAGCAGTCAATCGTTTAAGGGGGCGAAATGCATTCAGTACTTC. Residues: CASSQSFKGAKCIQYF.

This chain links TRBV6-5 with TRBJ2-7; D perhaps matches TRBD2 (5 bases). Per germline, CDR1 MNHEY and CDR2 SVGAGI. V lost 5 bases to trimming and J lost 4 bases, with 9 bases between them. This CDR3 has 12 amino acids. CDR3 sequence: CASSRTRYEQYF. In nucleotides, the CDR3 is TGTGCCAGCAGTAGAACTAGGTACGAGCAGTACTTC.

The rearrangement uses TRBV27 and TRBJ2-3, with D tentatively TRBD1 (6 bases). V was cut by 6 bases and J by 6 bases, with 10 bases left in between. From germline, CDR1 is MNHEY and CDR2 SMNVEV (reference sequence). This CDR3 is built from 12 residues. This CDR3 reads CASSQGWDTQYF. For the CDR3, the DNA is TGTGCCAGCAGCCAGGGGTGGGATACGCAGTATTTT.

Comment on this clone: The germline gene is not matched at one end of the junction; a read error may be the cause. The rearrangement links TRBV18 to TRBJ1-1; TRBD1 aligns across 7 bases. Per germline, CDR1 KGHSH and CDR2 LQKENI. This CDR3 is 15 amino acids long. The CDR3 region is CASSPQTGRATEAFF. In DNA, the CDR3 is TGTGCCAGCTCCCCACAGACAGGGCGGGCCACTGAAGCTTTCTTT. Together with reference TRBV18 and TRBJ1-1, the CDR3 gives the full variable domain: NAGVMQNPRHLVRRRGQEARLRCSPMKGHSHVYWYRQLPEEGLKFMVYLQKENIIDESGMPKERFSAEFPKEGPSILRIQQVVRGDSAAYFCASSPQTGRATEAFFGQGTRLTVV.

This sequence joins TRBV11-3 and TRBJ2-1; 12 nucleotides align to TRBD2. CDR1 is SGHNT and CDR2 is YENEEA in the germline V gene. Trimming removed 5 bases from V and 8 bases from J; junction bases left unmatched: 10. The CDR3 contains 16 residues. The CDR3 spells CASSGRLAGGPYEQFF. The CDR3 coding sequence is TGTGCCAGCAGCGGACGGCTAGCGGGAGGGCCGTATGAGCAGTTCTTC.

The chain is built from TRBV12-5 and TRBJ2-1; 8 bases align to TRBD1. The CDR3 contains 15 residues. The germline gives CDR1 LGHNT, CDR2 FRNRAP. V gave up 7 bases and J gave up 0 bases; unmatched junction bases: 5. The CDR3 region has the DNA TGTGCTAGTGCCGACGGGACAGGCTCCTACAATGAGCAGTTCTTC. It yields the protein CASADGTGSYNEQFF.

The chain couples TRBV7-8 to TRBJ2-6; TRBD2 matches at 7 bases. V was pared by 1 base and J by 2 bases, with 2 bases of the junction left unmatched. The germline V gene has CDR1 SGHVS and CDR2 FQNEAQ. This CDR3 contains 16 residues. The CDR3 here is CASSLVGGTGANVLTF. The CDR3 DNA reads TGTGCCAGCAGCTTAGTGGGAGGGACTGGGGCCAACGTCCTGACTTTC. The full variable domain, completed using reference TRBV7-8 and TRBJ2-6, is GAGVSQSPRYKVAKRGQDVALRCDPISGHVSLFWYQQALGQGPEFLTYFQNEAQLDKSGLPSDRFFAERPEGSVSTLKIQRTQQEDSAVYLCASSLVGGTGANVLTFGAGSRLTVL.

The chain recombines TRBV30 with TRBJ1-5, with D possibly being TRBD1 (5 bases). V lost 3 bases and J 8 bases, leaving 17 bases between the germline ends. The length of the CDR3 is 14 residues. Germline loops: CDR1 GTSNPN, CDR2 SVGIG (reference sequence). The CDR3 region is CAWSWDGLREPQHF. DNA of the CDR3: TGTGCCTGGAGCTGGGACGGACTAAGGGAGCCCCAGCATTTT.

Here the CDR3 reads CASSLTAGADTQYF. CDR3 bases: TGTGCCAGCAGCTTAACAGCGGGTGCAGATACGCAGTATTTT. The rearrangement joins TRBV7-3 to TRBJ2-3, with D possibly being TRBD2 (6 bases). CDR3 size: 14 residues. Germline values: CDR1 SGHTA, CDR2 FQGTGA. V lost 0 bases to trimming and J lost 4 bases, with 8 bases between them.

The V and J genes are TRBV6-5 and TRBJ2-3; 9 bases align to TRBD1. The CDR3 runs 15 residues. Germline V CDR1 and CDR2: MNHEY, SVGAGI. The ends lost 6 bases at V and 2 bases at J; junction bases unmatched: 6. CDR3 sequence reads: CASRQQGANTDTQYF. CDR3 DNA sequence: TGTGCCAGCAGGCAACAGGGGGCCAACACAGATACGCAGTATTTT.

The rearrangement uses TRBV11-1 and TRBJ1-1; possibly TRBD1 for D (6 bases). CDR1 SGHAT and CDR2 FQDESV come from the germline V gene (reference sequence). CDR3 length: 15 amino acids. V lost 1 base, J lost 5 bases, and 14 bases lay in between. CDR3 residues: CASSLVVRGGTEAFF. CDR3 DNA sequence: TGTGCCAGCAGCTTAGTAGTCAGGGGAGGGACTGAAGCTTTCTTT.

This sequence joins TRBV6-5 and TRBJ1-2; no firm D call. The V and J ends lost 6 bases and 3 bases respectively, with 11 bases between them. Germline V gene lookup returns CDR1 MNHEY and CDR2 SVGAGI. The CDR3 runs to 13 residues. In DNA, the CDR3 is TGTGCCAGCAGGAACACGCAGGACTATGGCTACACCTTC. Its protein product is CASRNTQDYGYTF.

The chain links TRBV12-5 to TRBJ1-1; 9 nucleotides line up with TRBD1. The CDR3 loop spans 15 amino acids. Unmatched junction bases numbered 9, after V lost 6 bases and J lost 4 bases. CDR1 and CDR2 from the germline V gene are LGHNT and FRNRAP. CDR3 sequence: CASGNSGTGFTEAFF. The CDR3 nucleotides read TGTGCTAGTGGGAATTCCGGGACAGGGTTCACTGAAGCTTTCTTT.

The chain combines TRBV28 with TRBJ1-2; D is ambiguous. Germline V gives CDR1 MDHEN, CDR2 SYDVKM. V was shortened by 3 bases and J by 2 bases, with 10 bases between the two germline ends. CDR3 size: 14 residues. The CDR3 nucleotides read TGTGCCAGCAGTTTGGCCAGGTGGAACTATGGCTACACCTTC. Its protein is CASSLARWNYGYTF.